Below are 17 T cell receptor beta chains sequenced from a single sample in a study of technical replicates of blood from several donors. Assay: immunoSEQ multiplex PCR; the TCRdb copy retains only in-frame clones and omits some. The sample carries tens of thousands of clones, 90% to 95% recorded once. Sequences were obtained from PBMCs. Receptors originate from a human donor in good health. Some clones in this sample may be carry-over from other donors' samples.

The genes are TRBV19 and TRBJ1-3, with 8 bases fitting TRBD1. The CDR3 consists of 14 residues. Looked up from germline, CDR1 is LNHDA and CDR2 is SQIVND (reference sequence). With 10 bases clipped from V and 2 bases from J, the junction kept 7 bases outside the gene matches. CDR3 residues: CATRTGNPGNTIYF. CDR3 coding DNA: TGTGCCACAAGGACAGGGAACCCTGGAAACACCATATATTTT.

This clone was counted a few times. This sequence joins TRBV27 and TRBJ1-1; 8 bases are a match to TRBD1. Germline V gene lookup returns CDR1 MNHEY and CDR2 SMNVEV (reference sequence). With 5 bases clipped from V and 4 bases from J, the junction kept 6 bases outside the gene matches. This CDR3 region has 14 residues. CDR3 residues: CASSATGVITEAFF. The CDR3 DNA follows: TGTGCCAGCAGTGCGACAGGGGTGATCACTGAAGCTTTCTTT.

The genes are TRBV19 and TRBJ2-7; the match to TRBD2 covers 7 bases. J gave up 2 bases and V 6 bases, and 13 bases lay outside the gene matches. The germline V gene has CDR1 LNHDA and CDR2 SQIVND (reference sequence). The CDR3 has 16 amino acids. The CDR3 nucleotides are TGTGCCAGTAGGCCCTTCGCTAGCGGTCCTACCTACGAGCAGTACTTC. It encodes CASRPFASGPTYEQYF.

This chain links TRBV9 with TRBJ2-7, with a possible D match to TRBD2 (7 bases). The CDR3 totals 14 residues. V gave up 4 bases and J gave up 3 bases, with 14 bases separating them. From germline, CDR1 is SGDLS and CDR2 YYNGEE. The CDR3 sequence: CASSMGGGVYEQYF. The CDR3 DNA reads TGTGCCAGCAGCATGGGAGGGGGAGTCTACGAGCAGTACTTC.

The chain uses TRBV7-3 and TRBJ2-1, with 10 positions matching TRBD2. Trimming took 2 bases from V and 3 from J; bases not matched to a gene: 4. From germline, CDR1 is SGHTA and CDR2 FQGTGA. The CDR3 is 16 residues long. CDR3 loop: CASSLLAGAYYNEQFF. DNA for the CDR3: TGTGCCAGCAGCTTACTAGCGGGGGCATACTACAATGAGCAGTTCTTC. The full variable domain, completed using reference TRBV7-3 and TRBJ2-1, is GAGVSQTPSNKVTEKGKYVELRCDPISGHTALYWYRQSLGQGPEFLIYFQGTGAADDSGLPNDRFFAVRPEGSVSTLKIQRTERGDSAVYLCASSLLAGAYYNEQFFGPGTRLTVL.

The chain employs TRBV6-5 and TRBJ2-5; 9 bases are a match to TRBD1. The germline V gene has CDR1 MNHEY and CDR2 SVGAGI. V was pared by 5 bases and J by 4 bases, with 2 bases of the junction left unmatched. The CDR3 covers 13 residues. The CDR3 region is CASSLQGAETQYF. CDR3 coding DNA: TGTGCCAGCAGTCTACAGGGGGCAGAGACCCAGTACTTC.

This chain connects TRBV6-5 to TRBJ1-2; 8 positions agree with TRBD1. The CDR3 has 15 residues. The germline gives CDR1 MNHEY, CDR2 SVGAGI. Unmatched junction bases numbered 12, after V lost 6 bases and J lost 6 bases. CDR3 residues: CASRTERQGADGYTF. The CDR3 DNA reads TGTGCCAGCAGGACAGAACGTCAGGGGGCCGATGGCTACACCTTC.

This chain links TRBV6-9 with TRBJ2-7; TRBD2 aligns across 10 bases. The CDR3 has 14 residues. Per germline, CDR1 MNHGY and CDR2 SVAAGI. V shed 3 bases, J shed 6 bases, and the junction held 5 bases outside the gene matches. CDR3 protein: CASSYGSGRFEQYF. The CDR3 nucleotides read TGTGCCAGCAGTTACGGTAGCGGGAGGTTCGAGCAGTACTTC.

This clone was picked up a small number of times. The CDR3, as DNA: TGTGCCAGCAGGAACCCGGATCAGCCCCAGCATTTT. Its protein is CASRNPDQPQHF. The chain uses TRBV6-5 and TRBJ1-5; D unresolved. The length of the CDR3 is 12 residues. The germline V gene has CDR1 MNHEY and CDR2 SVGAGI. V lost 6 bases to trimming and J lost 5 bases, with 8 bases between them.

This sequence joins TRBV6-1 and TRBJ1-4; the D gene is possibly TRBD1 (6 bases). The CDR3 is 14 amino acids. CDR1 is MNHNS and CDR2 is SASEGT in the germline V gene. V gave up 4 bases and J gave up 8 bases, with 14 bases separating them. CDR3 loop: CASSGAGAGEKLFF. CDR3 nucleotide sequence: TGTGCCAGCAGTGGGGCAGGGGCCGGCGAAAAACTGTTTTTT.

This sequence joins TRBV28 and TRBJ1-1, with a tentative D call TRBD1 (6 bases). The germline V gene has CDR1 MDHEN and CDR2 SYDVKM. Trimming cost V 9 bases and J 1 base, with 12 bases left between them. This CDR3 spans 13 amino acids. CDR3 DNA: TGTGCCAGTAACGGACAGCCGAACACTGAAGCTTTCTTT. Residues: CASNGQPNTEAFF.

This clone was counted a single time. The rearrangement joins TRBV5-1 to TRBJ2-7, with 11 bases identical to TRBD2. Germline-derived CDR1 and CDR2 are SGHRS and YFSETQ. V dropped 6 bases and J dropped 9; count of bases not matched to a gene: 11. The CDR3 length is 14 residues. CDR3 residues: CASKTGTSGVGQYF. As DNA, the CDR3 is TGCGCCAGCAAAACCGGGACTAGCGGAGTAGGGCAGTACTTC.

V gene TRBV7-3 combines with J gene TRBJ1-4, with TRBD1 matching over 8 bases. The germline CDR1 and CDR2 sequences are SGHTA and FQGTGA. J was trimmed by 5 bases and V by 4 bases; bases with no gene match: 9. This CDR3 comprises 16 residues. The CDR3 nucleotides read TGTGCCAGCAGCTACCCCAGACAGGGGCTGAATGAAAAACTGTTTTTT. The encoded protein is CASSYPRQGLNEKLFF.

This clone was seen just once. The J gene is TRBJ2-7, the V gene TRBV27, with D maybe TRBD1 (5 bases). Germline CDR1 MNHEY, CDR2 SMNVEV (reference sequence). V dropped 5 bases and J dropped 8 bases, with 13 bases sitting between them. This CDR3 contains 12 residues. CDR3 bases: TGTGCCAGCAGTGACATAGACAGCAAGCAGTACTTC. Its translation is CASSDIDSKQYF.

This clone has more than one count but fewer than ten. V gene TRBV18 combines with J gene TRBJ1-5; 8 bases are shared with TRBD1. There are 15 residues in the CDR3. Germline trimming cut 3 bases from V and 6 bases from J; bases unmatched to any gene: 7. Per germline, CDR1 KGHSH and CDR2 LQKENI. The CDR3 sequence: CASSPGTGKSQPQHF. Here the CDR3 DNA reads TGTGCCAGCTCACCTGGGACAGGCAAGAGTCAGCCCCAGCATTTT.

The chain combines TRBV5-6 with TRBJ1-5; weak D call: TRBD1 (6 bases). The CDR3 length is 14 residues. Germline CDR1 SGHDT, CDR2 YYEEEE. The V end was cut by 2 bases, the J end by 2 bases, with 8 bases between. This CDR3 reads CASSLGGGNQPQHF. The CDR3 bases are TGTGCCAGCAGCTTAGGGGGTGGCAATCAGCCCCAGCATTTT.

This sequence joins TRBV7-9 and TRBJ1-5; weak D call: TRBD1 (5 bases). The V end lost 5 bases, the J end lost 7 bases, and 12 bases lay between the germline ends. CDR1 and CDR2 (germline): SEHNR, FQNEAQ (reference sequence). The CDR3 totals 13 residues. The CDR3 reads CASSTDGGQPQHF. CDR3 coding DNA: TGTGCCAGCAGCACGGACGGGGGACAGCCCCAGCATTTT.